This T cell receptor beta chain was captured by sequencing in a study of cytomegalovirus exposure and HLA in healthy donors. Findings and caveats of the study: The majority of TCR sequences were rare, yet some public TCRs appeared in many donors. First-cohort TCR clusters tended to co-occur in the 130 or so validation repertoires, a later analysis found. Associated with cytomegalovirus, according to the listing, were fewer than 200 TCR beta chains.

While the first cohort had 600 to 800 subjects, the donors belonged to the separate validation cohort of more than 95 subjects. J was trimmed by 5 bases and V by 0 bases; bases with no gene match: 4. This CDR3 comprises 15 residues. The germline CDR1 and CDR2 sequences are LGHNA and YNFKEQ. Details on this clone: Antigen specificity is unknown.

Method: immunoSEQ multiplex PCR; TCRdb's copy keeps in-frame clones and lacks some. The profile covers approximately 82,000 clones, with more than 85% appearing a single time and about 0.68% taken by the ten largest. This clonotype was sampled from a man aged 18 to 30 in good health and CMV-seronegative. The rearrangement joins TRBV4-2 to TRBJ1-2; 9 positions match TRBD1. The sequenced sample was PBMCs. CDR3 sequence reads: CASSQDEQGAYGYTF. The CDR3 DNA is TGTGCCAGCAGCCAAGATGAACAGGGGGCATATGGCTACACCTTC.